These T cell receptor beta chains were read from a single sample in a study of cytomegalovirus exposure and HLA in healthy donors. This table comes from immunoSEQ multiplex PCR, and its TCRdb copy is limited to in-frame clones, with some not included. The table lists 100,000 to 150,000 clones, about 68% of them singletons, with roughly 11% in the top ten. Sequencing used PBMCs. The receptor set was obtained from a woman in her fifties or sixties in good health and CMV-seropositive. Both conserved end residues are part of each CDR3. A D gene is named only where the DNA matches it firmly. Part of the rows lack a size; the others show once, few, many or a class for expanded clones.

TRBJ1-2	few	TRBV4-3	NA	TGCGCCAGCAGCCCTGAACGGCGGAACTATGGCTACACCTTC	CASSPERRNYGYTF
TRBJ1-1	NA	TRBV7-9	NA	TGTGCCAGCAGCCCCGGTTGGGGGCAAGAAGCTTTCTTT	CASSPGWGQEAFF
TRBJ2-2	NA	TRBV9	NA	TGTGCCAGCAGCGTAGCCCCCTCGCGGGGCGGGGAGCTGTTTTTT	CASSVAPSRGGELFF
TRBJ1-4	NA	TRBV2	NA	TGTGCCAGCAGTGAAATGAGGGCTAATGAAAAACTGTTTTTT	CASSEMRANEKLFF
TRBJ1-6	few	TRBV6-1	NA	TGTGCCAGCAGTGAAGCGGGGAGCTCCTATAATTCACCCCTCCACTTT	CASSEAGSSYNSPLHF
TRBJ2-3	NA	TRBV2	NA	TGTGCCAGCAGCCCACAGGTTTCTAGCACAGATACGCAGTATTTT	CASSPQVSSTDTQYF
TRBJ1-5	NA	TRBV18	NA	TGTGCCAGCTCACCTTGGCAGGATCATAGCAATCAGCCCCAGCATTTT	CASSPWQDHSNQPQHF
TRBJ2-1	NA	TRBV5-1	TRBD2	TGCGCCAGCAGACAATGGCGGCGGGGGAGAGAGCAGTTCTTC	CASRQWRRGREQFF
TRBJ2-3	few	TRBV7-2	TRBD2	TGTGCCAGCAGTTGGACTAGCGGGGTTGTAGATACGCAGTATTTT	CASSWTSGVVDTQYF
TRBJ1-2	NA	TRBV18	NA	TGTGCCAGCTCACTGTCCGAAATGAGTGGAACAGGGAAGGGCTATGGCTACACCTTC	CASSLSEMSGTGKGYGYTF
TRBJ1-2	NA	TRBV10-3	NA	TGTGCCATCAGGGCACAGGGAGCTAACTATGGCTACACCTTC	CAIRAQGANYGYTF
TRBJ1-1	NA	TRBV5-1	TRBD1	TGCGCCAGCAGCTTGCAGGGGGGAACTGAAGCTTTCTTT	CASSLQGGTEAFF
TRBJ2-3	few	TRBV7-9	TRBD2	TGTGCCAGCACACAGAGGCTAGCGGGAGATACGCAGTATTTT	CASTQRLAGDTQYF
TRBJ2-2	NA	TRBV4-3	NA	TGCGCCAGCAGCCAAGACCTCAGCGCGTCGAACACCGGGGAGCTGTTTTTT	CASSQDLSASNTGELFF
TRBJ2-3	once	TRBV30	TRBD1	TGTGCCTGGAGTACAGGGGGCACAAGGACAGATACGCAGTATTTT	CAWSTGGTRTDTQYF
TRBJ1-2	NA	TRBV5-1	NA	TGCGCCAGCAGCTCTCGCCAAACAGGGAACTATGGCTACACCTTC	CASSSRQTGNYGYTF
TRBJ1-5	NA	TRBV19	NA	TGTGCCAGTAGCTGGGGACAACATAGCAATCAGCCCCAGCATTTT	CASSWGQHSNQPQHF
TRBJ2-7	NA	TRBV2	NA	TGTGCCAGCAGTGAACGTCGGGAGCTCCTCTACGAGCAGTACTTC	CASSERRELLYEQYF
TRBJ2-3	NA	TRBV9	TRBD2	TGTGCCAGCAGCGCCAACCCCGGGACTAAGGTCGCAGATACGCAGTATTTT	CASSANPGTKVADTQYF
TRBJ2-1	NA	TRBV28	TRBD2	TGTGCCAGCATGGGGGCTAGCGGGAGTAATGAGCAGTTCTTC	CASMGASGSNEQFF
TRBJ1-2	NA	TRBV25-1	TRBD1	TGTGCCAGCGGTAAGACAGGGGGCAATGGCTACACCTTC	CASGKTGGNGYTF
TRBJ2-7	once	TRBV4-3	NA	TGCGCCAGCAGCGAAGGATGGTCCACGAGAGCCTACGAGCAGTACTTC	CASSEGWSTRAYEQYF
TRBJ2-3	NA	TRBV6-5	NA	TGTGCCAGCAGTTATAATTTTAGAGATACGCAGTATTTT	CASSYNFRDTQYF
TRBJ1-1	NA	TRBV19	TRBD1	TGTGCCAGTAGTCGACAGGGGGGAAACACTGAAGCTTTCTTT	CASSRQGGNTEAFF
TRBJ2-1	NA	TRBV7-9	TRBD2	TGTGCCAGCGACCTAGCTCTTGCGGGAGGGTTTGATGAGCAGTTCTTC	CASDLALAGGFDEQFF
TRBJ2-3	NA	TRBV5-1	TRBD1	TGCGCCAGCAGCCCTACAGGGGGCGCCTTGACAGATACGCAGTATTTT	CASSPTGGALTDTQYF
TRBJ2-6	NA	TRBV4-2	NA	TGTGCCAGCAGCCAAGAGGCGTCAGGGGTTGGGGCCAACGTCCTGACTTTC	CASSQEASGVGANVLTF
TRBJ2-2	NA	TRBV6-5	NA	TGTGCCAGCAGGGGACCGGGACGCGGGAAGCTGTTTTTT	CASRGPGRGKLFF
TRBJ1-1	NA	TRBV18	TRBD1	TGTGCCAGCTCACTATCGACAGGGAGCAATACGAACACTGAAGCTTTCTTT	CASSLSTGSNTNTEAFF
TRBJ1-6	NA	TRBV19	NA	TGTGCCAGTAGTATAGGGACAGTTAATTCACCCCTCCACTTT	CASSIGTVNSPLHF
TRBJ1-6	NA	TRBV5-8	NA	TGTGCCAGCAGCGCCCAGACAGGTTATAATTCACCCCTCCACTTT	CASSAQTGYNSPLHF
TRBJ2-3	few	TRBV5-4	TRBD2	TGTGCCAGCAGCGGGGGGGTTAGGGACGGCACAGATACGCAGTATTTT	CASSGGVRDGTDTQYF
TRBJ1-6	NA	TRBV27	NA	TGTGCCAGCGGACAGACTAATTCACCCCTCCACTTT	CASGQTNSPLHF
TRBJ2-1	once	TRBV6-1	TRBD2	TGTGCCAGCAGTGTTCCTAGCGGGAGTATGAATGAGCAGTTCTTC	CASSVPSGSMNEQFF
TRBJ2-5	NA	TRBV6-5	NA	TGTGCCAGCAGTTATCTCCGGGAGCAAGAGACCCAGTACTTC	CASSYLREQETQYF
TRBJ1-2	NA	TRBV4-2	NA	TGTGCCAGCAGCCAAGATACTCGGGAGGGCTATAATGGCTACACCTTC	CASSQDTREGYNGYTF
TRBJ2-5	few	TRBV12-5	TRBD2	TGTGCTAGTGGTGGCGGGGGGGTCGGGGAGACCCAGTACTTC	CASGGGGVGETQYF
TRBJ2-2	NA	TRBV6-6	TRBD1	TGTGCCACCAGACAGGGAGACACCGGGGAGCTGTTTTTT	CATRQGDTGELFF
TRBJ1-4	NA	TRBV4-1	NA	TGCGCCAGCAGCCAAGAGGGGGGTGGAGGTGAAAAACTGTTTTTT	CASSQEGGGGEKLFF
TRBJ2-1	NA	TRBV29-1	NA	TGCAGCGTTGAAGATCTGGTAGGGAGTGAGCAGTTCTTC	CSVEDLVGSEQFF
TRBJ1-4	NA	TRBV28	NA	TGTGCCAGCAGCTTGCCCGGCAGGGGTGGGTATGAAAAACTGTTTTTT	CASSLPGRGGYEKLFF
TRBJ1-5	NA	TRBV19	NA	TGTGCCAGTGACTCCGGGAGGCACAGCGATCAGCCCCAGCATTTT	CASDSGRHSDQPQHF
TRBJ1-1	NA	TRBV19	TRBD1	TGTGCCAGTAGTATAGGGACAGGAGCACCATATTTGATTATGAACACTGAAGCTTTCTTT	CASSIGTGAPYLIMNTEAFF
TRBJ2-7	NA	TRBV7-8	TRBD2	TGTGCCAGCAGCTCGATTACGGGACTAGCGGGAGACGAGCAGTACTTC	CASSSITGLAGDEQYF
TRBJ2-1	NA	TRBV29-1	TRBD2	TGCAGCGTTGATGGCGGGAGCCCCGGCAATGAGCAGTTCTTC	CSVDGGSPGNEQFF
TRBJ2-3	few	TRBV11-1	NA	TGTGCCAGCAGCTGGGCTACAGATACGCAGTATTTT	CASSWATDTQYF
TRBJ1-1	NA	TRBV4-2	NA	TGTGCCAGCAGCCATACAGGGAACACTGAAGCTTTCTTT	CASSHTGNTEAFF
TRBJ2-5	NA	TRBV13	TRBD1	TGTGCCAGCAGCTCATACTCACAGGGGGCTCGGGAGACCCAGTACTTC	CASSSYSQGARETQYF
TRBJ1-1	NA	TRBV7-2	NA	TGTGCCAGCAGCACAGGCAGGGGCCGGGACAACACTGAAGCTTTCTTT	CASSTGRGRDNTEAFF